Listed below are T cell receptor beta chains from one sample, sequenced in a study of blood T cell repertoires in COVID-19. TCRdb keeps only in-frame clones here, not all; method: immunoSEQ multiplex PCR. The sample yields roughly 80,000 clones, around 77% seen once. Sequencing input: peripheral blood. Receptors were obtained from a human donor in a cohort sampled during active COVID-19. The CDR3 runs from the conserved cysteine through the conserved F or W. A D gene is named only where the DNA matches it firmly. Clone size appears in some rows only: once, few, many, or a class for an expanded clone.

v_call,clone_size,j_call,d_call,cdr3_nt,cdr3_aa
TRBV7-9,-,TRBJ2-3,-,TGTGCCAGCAGTGGAGGGATAGATACGCAGTATTTT,CASSGGIDTQYF
TRBV5-4,-,TRBJ2-3,TRBD2,TGTGCCAGCAGCTCAAAGCGGGGGAACACAGATACGCAGTATTTT,CASSSKRGNTDTQYF
TRBV2,-,TRBJ1-2,-,TGTGCCAGCCGCCGGGACACAATTAACTATGGCTACACCTTC,CASRRDTINYGYTF
TRBV16,-,TRBJ1-2,-,TGTGCCAGCAGCCAATCGGGTAGGGGTAATGGCTACACCTTC,CASSQSGRGNGYTF
TRBV4-1,few,TRBJ2-7,TRBD1,TGCGCCAGCAGTCCTGGACAGGTGAAAGACTACGAGCAGTACTTC,CASSPGQVKDYEQYF
TRBV6-5,once,TRBJ2-7,-,TGTGCCAGCAGTACCACTACAGGAGCCTACGAGCAGTACTTC,CASSTTTGAYEQYF
TRBV6-4,few,TRBJ2-7,TRBD1,TGTGCCAGCAGTGACCACAGGGGGCTTTACGAGCAGTACTTC,CASSDHRGLYEQYF
TRBV10-3,-,TRBJ1-6,TRBD1,TGTGCCGCCTCCGGGGACAGTTCTAATTCACCCCTCCACTTT,CAASGDSSNSPLHF
TRBV27,-,TRBJ1-1,-,TGTGCCAGCAGGGGCGGGGGGAACACTGAAGCTTTCTTT,CASRGGGNTEAFF
TRBV5-1,-,TRBJ2-7,-,TGCGCCAGCAGCCCCGTGACAGTCTCCTACGAGCAGTACTTC,CASSPVTVSYEQYF
TRBV6-5,once,TRBJ2-7,TRBD1,TGTGCCAGCAACATGGGACAGCCGATCTCCTACGAGCAGTACTTC,CASNMGQPISYEQYF
TRBV5-1,-,TRBJ2-5,TRBD1,TGCGCCAGTCGGGTAAGGACAGGGCACCAAGAGACCCAGTACTTC,CASRVRTGHQETQYF
TRBV12-3/TRBV12-4,-,TRBJ2-7,TRBD1,TGTGCCAGCAGCCGGGGACAGGGAAACGAGCAGTACTTC,CASSRGQGNEQYF
TRBV5-8,few,TRBJ1-6,-,TGTGCCAGCAGCCCCCTTTCGAGGTCCTCCTATAATTCACCCCTCCACTTT,CASSPLSRSSYNSPLHF
TRBV9,-,TRBJ1-2,TRBD1,TGTGCCAGCAGCGAACGTCGGGACAGGGGGAGTTACACCTTC,CASSERRDRGSYTF
TRBV7-9,-,TRBJ1-1,-,TGTGCCAGCAGCTCCACACAGGGACCGAGGACTGAAGCTTTCTTT,CASSSTQGPRTEAFF
TRBV10-1,-,TRBJ1-5,-,TGCGCCAGCAGTGAGGTGCGGACCCAGCATTTT,CASSEVRTQHF
TRBV6-6,-,TRBJ2-7,-,TGTGCCAGCAGTACCACGACTGGCTACGAGCAGTACTTC,CASSTTTGYEQYF
TRBV15,-,TRBJ1-1,-,TGTGCCACCAGCAGAGGATGGAAGAGGGAAGCTTTCTTT,CATSRGWKREAFF
TRBV29-1,-,TRBJ2-3,TRBD2,TGCAGCGTTGGACGACTGGGCGGGGGAGATACGCAGTATTTT,CSVGRLGGGDTQYF
TRBV13,-,TRBJ2-7,-,TGTGCCAGCAGCTTAGAGGGGTACGAGCAGTACTTC,CASSLEGYEQYF
TRBV30,-,TRBJ1-1,-,TGTGCCTGGTCAAAGACTCGGACTGAAGCTTTCTTT,CAWSKTRTEAFF
TRBV5-4,-,TRBJ2-6,TRBD2,TGTGCCAGCAGCCCCCTTTTGAAAGGCGGGGGAGGCTCTGGGGCCAACGTCCTGACTTTC,CASSPLLKGGGGSGANVLTF
TRBV5-1,-,TRBJ2-7,TRBD1,TGCGCCAGCAGCTTGCTTACAGGGGTAAACGAGCAGTACTTC,CASSLLTGVNEQYF
TRBV3-1/TRBV3-2,-,TRBJ2-3,TRBD1,TGTGCCAGCAGCCCCTCAGGGGGACGCACAGATACGCAGTATTTT,CASSPSGGRTDTQYF
TRBV28,-,TRBJ2-3,-,TGTGCCAGCAGTCCAGGGTGGGCAGATACGCAGTATTTT,CASSPGWADTQYF
TRBV7-3,few,TRBJ2-5,TRBD1,TGTGCCAGCAGCTCGAGGGGGCTCCCTGGGGAGACCCAGTACTTC,CASSSRGLPGETQYF
TRBV5-1,-,TRBJ2-3,TRBD2,TGCGCCAGCAGCTTGTTAGCGGGGGGGCGTGATACGCAGTATTTT,CASSLLAGGRDTQYF
TRBV28,-,TRBJ1-4,-,TGTGCCAGCAGTCCAAGGATCCGACTCTTGTTTTTT,CASSPRIRLLFF
TRBV3-1/TRBV3-2,-,TRBJ2-7,-,TGTGCCAGCAGCCGAGTGGGGTCGCCGGGGTTGGGGCAGTACTTC,CASSRVGSPGLGQYF
TRBV27,-,TRBJ2-7,TRBD1,TGTGCCAGCCCCTTATCGGACAGGGGGAACTACGAGCAGTACTTC,CASPLSDRGNYEQYF
TRBV27,-,TRBJ1-2,-,TGTGCCAGCAGTCCCCGGAGGGGAGGCTATGGCTACACCTTC,CASSPRRGGYGYTF
TRBV5-1,-,TRBJ2-3,TRBD1,TGCGCCAGCAGCTCGACTGGACAGGGGGCAGATACGCAGTATTTT,CASSSTGQGADTQYF
TRBV12-3/TRBV12-4,-,TRBJ1-1,TRBD1,TGTGCCAGCAGTCGGACAGGGAACACTGAAGCTTTCTTT,CASSRTGNTEAFF
TRBV5-6,-,TRBJ2-3,-,TGTGCCAGCAGCTTGTTCGGGGTGGCGGATACGCAGTATTTT,CASSLFGVADTQYF
TRBV18,-,TRBJ1-1,-,TGTGCCAGCTCATCACTATCACAGGGAAACACTGAAGCTTTCTTT,CASSSLSQGNTEAFF